This T cell receptor beta chain came from a study of early T cells in non-severe SARS-CoV-2 infection. Study details: Unpaired chains resulted from sequencing bulk RNA of unsorted whole blood. The study, taken as a whole, reports: Matches to VDJdb favored anti-spike CD8 responses and missed private and CD4 specificities.

Researchers tagged individual cDNA molecules with unique molecular identifiers. TCRdb reanalysed the 5' RACE reads using MiXCR and keeps one entry per CDR3 protein. The profile shows tens of thousands of distinct CDR3 sequences, roughly 8.2% of them singletons. This CDR3 has 13 residues. V was cut by 6 bases and J by 5 bases, with 13 bases left in between. Germline lookup yields CDR1 SNHLY and CDR2 FYNNEI. This clonotype was seen a few times. What it binds is not known. This receptor was obtained from an adult who was a healthcare worker with PCR-confirmed SARS-CoV-2 infection or an uninfected control (not recorded which). The sequenced sample was whole blood. This chain connects TRBV2 to TRBJ1-2; TRBD1 might be the D (5 bases). The CDR3 nucleotides are TGTGCCAGCAGCCCAGGGCAGACTTATGGCTACACCTTC. Amino acid sequence: CASSPGQTYGYTF. Variable domain in full (rest from reference TRBV2 and TRBJ1-2): EPEVTQTPSHQVTQMGQEVILRCVPISNHLYFYWYRQILGQKVEFLVSFYNNEISEKSEIFDDQFSVERPDGSNFTLKIRSTKLEDSAMYFCASSPGQTYGYTFGSGTRLTVV.